This T cell receptor (beta chain) was sequenced for a study of T-cell reconstitution after alpha-beta-depleted transplantation in children. V shed 10 bases, J shed 8 bases, and the junction held 21 bases outside the gene matches. The length of the CDR3 is 16 residues. The germline V gene encodes CDR1 MDHEN and CDR2 SYDVKM. Molecular barcoding with unique molecular identifiers was used for the TCRbeta library. Using its own MiXCR run on the PCR reads, TCRdb lists one record per CDR3 protein. Of a few hundred thousand distinct CDR3 sequences detected, 13% appear once; the ten largest clones hold about 4.5%.

The chain carries TRBV28 and TRBJ2-3; TRBD2 aligns across 7 bases. This specimen consisted of PBMCs, obtained from the stem cell graft. The origin of this receptor is a human donor who donated a stem cell graft to a child with Fanconi anemia. The CDR3 loop is CAMSVGRDGSRGTQYF. The DNA for the CDR3 is TGTGCCATGTCCGTAGGGAGGGACGGATCCCGAGGTACGCAGTATTTT.